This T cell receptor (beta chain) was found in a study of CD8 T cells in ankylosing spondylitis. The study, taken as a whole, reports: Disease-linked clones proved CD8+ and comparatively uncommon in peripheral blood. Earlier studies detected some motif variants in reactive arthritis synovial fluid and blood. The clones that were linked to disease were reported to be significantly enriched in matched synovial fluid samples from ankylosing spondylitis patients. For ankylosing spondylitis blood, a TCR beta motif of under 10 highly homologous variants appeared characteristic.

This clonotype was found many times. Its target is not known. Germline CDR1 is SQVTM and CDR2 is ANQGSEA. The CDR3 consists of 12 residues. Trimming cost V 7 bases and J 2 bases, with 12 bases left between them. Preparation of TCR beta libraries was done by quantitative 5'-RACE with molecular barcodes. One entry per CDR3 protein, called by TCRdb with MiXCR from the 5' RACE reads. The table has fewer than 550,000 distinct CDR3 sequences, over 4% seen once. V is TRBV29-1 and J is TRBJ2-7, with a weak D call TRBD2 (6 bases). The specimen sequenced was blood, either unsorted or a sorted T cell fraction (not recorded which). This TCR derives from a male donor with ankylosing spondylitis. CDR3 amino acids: CSAAIAAYEQYF. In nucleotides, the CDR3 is TGCAGCGCCGCGATAGCGGCCTACGAGCAGTACTTC.